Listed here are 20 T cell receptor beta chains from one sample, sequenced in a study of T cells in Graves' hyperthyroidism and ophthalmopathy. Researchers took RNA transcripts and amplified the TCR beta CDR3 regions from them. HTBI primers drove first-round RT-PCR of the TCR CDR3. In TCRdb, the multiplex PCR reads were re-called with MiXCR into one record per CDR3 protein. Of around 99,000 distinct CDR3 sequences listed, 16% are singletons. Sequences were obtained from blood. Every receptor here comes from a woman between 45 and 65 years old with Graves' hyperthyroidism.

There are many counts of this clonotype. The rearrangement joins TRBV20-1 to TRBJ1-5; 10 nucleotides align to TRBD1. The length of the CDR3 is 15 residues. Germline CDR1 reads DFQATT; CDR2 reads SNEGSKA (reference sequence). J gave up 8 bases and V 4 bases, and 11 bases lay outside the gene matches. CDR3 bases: TGCAGTGCTATAATTACCGGGACAGGGGACAAGCCCCAGCATTTT. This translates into CSAIITGTGDKPQHF.

The CDR3 protein is CASLAGNTGELFF. DNA of the CDR3: TGTGCCAGCCTGGCAGGGAACACCGGGGAGCTGTTTTTT. The chain has TRBV2 and TRBJ2-2; no clear D gene. V was pared by 8 bases and J by 1 base, with 8 bases between. CDR1 is SNHLY, CDR2 FYNNEI, per germline. The CDR3 is 13 residues long.

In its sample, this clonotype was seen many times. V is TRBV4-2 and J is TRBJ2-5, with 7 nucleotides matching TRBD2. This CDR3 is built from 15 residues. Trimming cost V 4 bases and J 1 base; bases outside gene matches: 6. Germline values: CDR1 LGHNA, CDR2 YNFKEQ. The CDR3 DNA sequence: TGTGCCAGCAGCCTTAGCCGGGGGGTCCAAGAGACCCAGTACTTC. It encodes CASSLSRGVQETQYF.

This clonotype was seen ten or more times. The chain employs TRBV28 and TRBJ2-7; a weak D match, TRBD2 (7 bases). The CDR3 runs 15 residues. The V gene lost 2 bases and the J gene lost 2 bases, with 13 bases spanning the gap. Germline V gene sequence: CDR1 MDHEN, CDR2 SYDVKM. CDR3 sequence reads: CASSLGGGAPYEQYF. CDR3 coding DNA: TGTGCCAGCAGTTTAGGAGGGGGGGCCCCCTACGAGCAGTACTTC. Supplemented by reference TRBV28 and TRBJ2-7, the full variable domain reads DVKVTQSSRYLVKRTGEKVFLECVQDMDHENMFWYRQDPGLGLRLIYFSYDVKMKEKGDIPEGYSVSREKKERFSLILESASTNQTSMYLCASSLGGGAPYEQYFGPGTRLTVT.

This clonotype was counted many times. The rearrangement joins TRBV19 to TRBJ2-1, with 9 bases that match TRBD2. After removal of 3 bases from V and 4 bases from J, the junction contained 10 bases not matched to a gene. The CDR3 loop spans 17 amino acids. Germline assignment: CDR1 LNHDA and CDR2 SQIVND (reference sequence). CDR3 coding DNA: TGTGCCAGTAGTATCGGACTAGCGCCTAACTTATACAATGAGCAGTTCTTC. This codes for CASSIGLAPNLYNEQFF.

The CDR3 DNA reads TGTGCCAGCTCAGCTGGACGGTCCTCCTACAATGAGCAGTTCTTC. Amino acid sequence: CASSAGRSSYNEQFF. The rearrangement joins TRBV18 to TRBJ2-1, with D unresolved. The CDR3 runs 15 residues. Germline CDR1 is KGHSH and CDR2 is LQKENI. The V end was cut by 5 bases, the J end by 0 bases, with 11 bases between.

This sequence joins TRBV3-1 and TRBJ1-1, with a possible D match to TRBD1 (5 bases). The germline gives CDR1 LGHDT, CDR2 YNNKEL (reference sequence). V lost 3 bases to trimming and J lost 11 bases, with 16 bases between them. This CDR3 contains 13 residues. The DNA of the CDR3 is TGTGCCAGCAGCCAGCAAGGGTCAGGGTTTGCTTTCTTT. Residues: CASSQQGSGFAFF.

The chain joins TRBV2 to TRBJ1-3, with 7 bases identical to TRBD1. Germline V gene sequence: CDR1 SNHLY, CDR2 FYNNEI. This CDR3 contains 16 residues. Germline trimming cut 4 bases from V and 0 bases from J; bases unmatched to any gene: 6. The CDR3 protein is CASSGGQRFSGNTIYF. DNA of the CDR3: TGTGCCAGCAGTGGGGGACAGAGATTCTCTGGAAACACCATATATTTT.

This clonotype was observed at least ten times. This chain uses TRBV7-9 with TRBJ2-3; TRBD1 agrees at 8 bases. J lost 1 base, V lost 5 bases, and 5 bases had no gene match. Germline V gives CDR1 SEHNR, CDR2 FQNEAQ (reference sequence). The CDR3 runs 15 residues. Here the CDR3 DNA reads TGTGCCAGCAGCCCCCCGGGACAGGGCACAGATACGCAGTATTTT. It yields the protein CASSPPGQGTDTQYF. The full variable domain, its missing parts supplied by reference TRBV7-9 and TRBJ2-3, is DTGVSQNPRHKITKRGQNVTFRCDPISEHNRLYWYRQTLGQGPEFLTYFQNEAQLEKSRLLSDRFSAERPKGSFSTLEIQRTEQGDSAMYLCASSPPGQGTDTQYFGPGTRLTVL.

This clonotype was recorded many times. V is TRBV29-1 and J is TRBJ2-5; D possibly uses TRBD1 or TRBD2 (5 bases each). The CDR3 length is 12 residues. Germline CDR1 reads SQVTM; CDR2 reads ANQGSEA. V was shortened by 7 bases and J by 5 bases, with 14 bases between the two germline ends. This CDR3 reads CSAGRPGETQYF. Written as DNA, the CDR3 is TGCAGCGCGGGGCGACCGGGGGAGACCCAGTACTTC.

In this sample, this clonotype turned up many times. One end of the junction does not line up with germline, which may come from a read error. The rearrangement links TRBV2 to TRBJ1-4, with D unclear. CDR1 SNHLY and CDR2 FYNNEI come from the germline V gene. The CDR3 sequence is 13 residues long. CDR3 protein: CASHVRANEKLLF. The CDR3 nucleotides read TGTGCCAGCCACGTGAGGGCAAATGAAAAACTGCTTTTT.

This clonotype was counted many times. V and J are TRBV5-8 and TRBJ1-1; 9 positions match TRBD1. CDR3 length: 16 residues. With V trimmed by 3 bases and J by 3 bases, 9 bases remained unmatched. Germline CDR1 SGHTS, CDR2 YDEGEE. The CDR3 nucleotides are TGTGCCAGCAGCTCGGGGACAGGGTTGGTACACACTGAAGCTTTCTTT. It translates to CASSSGTGLVHTEAFF.

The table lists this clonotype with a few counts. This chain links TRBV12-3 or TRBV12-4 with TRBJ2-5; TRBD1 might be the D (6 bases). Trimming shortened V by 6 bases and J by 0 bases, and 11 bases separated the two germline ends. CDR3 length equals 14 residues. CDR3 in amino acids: CASSIRDNQETQYF. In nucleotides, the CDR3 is TGTGCCAGCAGCATCCGGGACAACCAAGAGACCCAGTACTTC.

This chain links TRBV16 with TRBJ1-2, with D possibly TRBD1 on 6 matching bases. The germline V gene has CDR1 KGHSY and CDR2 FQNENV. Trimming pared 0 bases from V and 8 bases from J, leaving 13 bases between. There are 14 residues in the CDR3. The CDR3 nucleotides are TGTGCCAGCAGCCAATCGCGGGGGGCGGAGGGCTACACCTTC. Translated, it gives CASSQSRGAEGYTF.

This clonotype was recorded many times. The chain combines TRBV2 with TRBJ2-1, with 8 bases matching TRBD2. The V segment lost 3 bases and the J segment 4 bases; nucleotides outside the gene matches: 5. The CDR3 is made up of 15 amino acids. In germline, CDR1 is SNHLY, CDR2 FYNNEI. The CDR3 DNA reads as TGTGCCAGCAGTGAGATACTAGCGGAATACAATGAGCAGTTCTTC. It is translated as CASSEILAEYNEQFF. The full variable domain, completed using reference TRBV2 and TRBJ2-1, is EPEVTQTPSHQVTQMGQEVILRCVPISNHLYFYWYRQILGQKVEFLVSFYNNEISEKSEIFDDQFSVERPDGSNFTLKIRSTKLEDSAMYFCASSEILAEYNEQFFGPGTRLTVL.

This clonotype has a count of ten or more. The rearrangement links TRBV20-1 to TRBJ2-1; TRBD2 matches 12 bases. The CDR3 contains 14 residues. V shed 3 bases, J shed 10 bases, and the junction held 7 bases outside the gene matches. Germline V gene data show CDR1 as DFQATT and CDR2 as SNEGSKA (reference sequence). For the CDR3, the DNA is TGCAGTGCTAGGGGGACTAGCGGGCCCCGGGAGCAGTTCTTC. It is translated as CSARGTSGPREQFF.

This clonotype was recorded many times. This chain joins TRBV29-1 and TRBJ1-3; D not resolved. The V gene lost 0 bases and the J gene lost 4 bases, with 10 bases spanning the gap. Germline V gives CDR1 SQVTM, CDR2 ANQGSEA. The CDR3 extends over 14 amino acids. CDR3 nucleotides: TGCAGCGTTGAAGATTACCTCCGGGGAAACACCATATATTTT. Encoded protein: CSVEDYLRGNTIYF.

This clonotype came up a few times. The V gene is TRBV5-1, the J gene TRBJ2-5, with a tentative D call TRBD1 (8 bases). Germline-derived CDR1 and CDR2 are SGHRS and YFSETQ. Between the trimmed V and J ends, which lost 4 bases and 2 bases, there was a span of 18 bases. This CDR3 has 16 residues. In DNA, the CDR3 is TGCGCCAGCAGCCTGGGGGGGACAGGCCCTCAAGAGACCCAGTACTTC. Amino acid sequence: CASSLGGTGPQETQYF.

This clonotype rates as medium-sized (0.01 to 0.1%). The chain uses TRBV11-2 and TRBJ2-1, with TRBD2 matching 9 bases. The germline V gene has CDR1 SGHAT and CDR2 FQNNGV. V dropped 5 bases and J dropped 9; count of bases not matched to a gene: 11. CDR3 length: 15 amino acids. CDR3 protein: CASSLYSGRFGEQFF. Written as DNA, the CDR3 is TGTGCCAGCAGCCTCTATAGCGGGAGATTCGGTGAGCAGTTCTTC.

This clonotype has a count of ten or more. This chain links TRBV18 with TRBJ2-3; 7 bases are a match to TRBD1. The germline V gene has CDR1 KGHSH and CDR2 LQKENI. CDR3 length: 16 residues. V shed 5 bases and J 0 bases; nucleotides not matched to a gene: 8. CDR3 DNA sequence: TGTGCCAGCTCAAACAGGGGACCAACTAGCACAGATACGCAGTATTTT. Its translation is CASSNRGPTSTDTQYF. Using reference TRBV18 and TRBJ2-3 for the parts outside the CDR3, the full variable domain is NAGVMQNPRHLVRRRGQEARLRCSPMKGHSHVYWYRQLPEEGLKFMVYLQKENIIDESGMPKERFSAEFPKEGPSILRIQQVVRGDSAAYFCASSNRGPTSTDTQYFGPGTRLTVL.